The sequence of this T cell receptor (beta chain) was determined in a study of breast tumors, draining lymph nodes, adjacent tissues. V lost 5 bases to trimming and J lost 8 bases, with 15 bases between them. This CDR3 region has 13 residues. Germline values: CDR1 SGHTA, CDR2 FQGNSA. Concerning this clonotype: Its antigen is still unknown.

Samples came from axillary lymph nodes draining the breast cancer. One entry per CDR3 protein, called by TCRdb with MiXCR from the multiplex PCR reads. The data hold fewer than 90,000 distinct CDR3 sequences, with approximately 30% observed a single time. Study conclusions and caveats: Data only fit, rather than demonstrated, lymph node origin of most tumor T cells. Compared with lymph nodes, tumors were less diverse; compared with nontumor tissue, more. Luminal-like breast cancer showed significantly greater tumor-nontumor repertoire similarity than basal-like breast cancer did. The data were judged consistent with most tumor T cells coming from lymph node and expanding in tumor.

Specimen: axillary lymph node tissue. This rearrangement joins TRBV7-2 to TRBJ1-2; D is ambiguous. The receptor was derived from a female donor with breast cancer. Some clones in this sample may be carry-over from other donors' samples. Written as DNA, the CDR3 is TGTGCCAGCAGCCGACCCGGGTTTGCAGGCTACACCTTC. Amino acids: CASSRPGFAGYTF.